This T cell receptor (beta chain) was recorded in a study of T cells in localized non-small cell lung cancer. General observations from the study: Highest T cell clonality was seen in uninvolved adjacent lung, surpassing that measured in tumor. Increased T cell density in blood showed an association with longer overall survival. In adjacent lung, a median around 52 of the top 100 tumor clones were found.

Per germline, CDR1 SGHRS and CDR2 YFSETQ. CDR3 length: 16 amino acids. Trimming removed 2 bases at V and 4 bases at J, with 16 bases between. Profiled with immunoSEQ multiplex PCR; TCRdb holds only in-frame clones, not every one. The sample has tens of thousands of clones, 84% seen once; the top ten hold over 2.5%. With regard to this clone: The antigen remains undetermined.

This chain connects TRBV5-1 to TRBJ1-5, with unresolved D. The receptor was derived from a man between 40 and 70 years old with stage I lung adenocarcinoma. The source was peripheral blood, collected before any cancer treatment. The DNA of the CDR3 is TGCGCCAGCAGCTTAAGTGGCTCAGGTGGGAATCAGCCCCAGCATTTT. It specifies CASSLSGSGGNQPQHF.